This entry concerns a single T cell receptor beta chain. This receptor's antigen is unknown. Base qualities were left out, and no much larger clone turns up one base away. The collaborating institutions used their own protocols to collect whole blood in K2EDTA tubes. For TCRbeta analysis, collaborator samples were shipped as frozen whole blood, as isolated PBMCs, or as DNA extracted from either sample type. Trimming takes 0 bases off V and 5 bases off J; junction bases not matched to a gene: 5. From cysteine to phenylalanine, the CDR3 is 15 amino acids long. The sequence is cut down to CDR3 DNA, 45 bases in frame from base 1. CDR1 and CDR2 are read off the germline V gene as MNHNS and SASEGT. The sample comes from a study of blood T cell repertoires in COVID-19 (dated by TCRdb to 2019 to 2021). With respect to the entire study: Collaborator samples came from the United States, Italy and Spain and covered acute and convalescent phases of COVID-19. The prospective study material was composed of cDNA or gDNA derived from T cells, B-cell-depleted T cells, or PBMCs. Deeply sampled blood TCRbeta repertoires from subjects exposed to, actively infected with, or recovered from COVID-19 were included in the dataset. The repertoires were released in a freely available public database meant as a resource for research on the immune response to SARS-CoV-2. The samples were drawn from the first 160 participants of the ongoing ImmuneRACE study and from 1,200 or so subjects provided by 6 global collaborators. The sample metadata nearly always contained a de-identified subject ID, COVID-19 status, age in years and sex. Where available, HLA class I and class II types were taken from metadata supplied by the sample provider and were not determined by assay-based typing.

The immunoSEQ Assay, a bias-controlled multiplex PCR, was used to amplify TCRbeta CDR3 regions from genomic DNA. The authors processed their data as follows. The number of nucleated cells in each sample was estimated from the amplification of reference gene primers within the assay. To quantify the absolute abundance of each unique TCRbeta CDR3 rearrangement, sequence reads were collapsed and filtered. For each sample, productive Simpson clonality was calculated as the square root of Simpson's diversity index across productive rearrangements. The table was pulled from immuneACCESS by TCRdb, which kept in-frame rearrangements only. Such tables lose some clones; where checked, under half of the loss comes from unresolved V genes, and the rest has no known cause. V and J calls and clone size are those listed in that table; D and trimming were worked out from the DNA. For this sample there are over 50,000 clones; over 75% appear just once. 13% to 15% of the sample comes from the top ten.

Results and caveats for the whole study, not just this receptor: The quantity of clinical and demographic metadata differed by source and by participant and was supplied without curation.

This chain is built from TRBV6-1 and TRBJ2-5, with 8 bases in between that match TRBD2. The sequenced sample was peripheral blood. This TCR was sampled from a human donor with active COVID-19. The donor label of this sample is uncertain. Read as DNA, the sequence is TGTGCCAGCAGTGAAGCCGGGGGGGCGTGGGAGACCCAGTACTTC. It is translated as CASSEAGGAWETQYF.